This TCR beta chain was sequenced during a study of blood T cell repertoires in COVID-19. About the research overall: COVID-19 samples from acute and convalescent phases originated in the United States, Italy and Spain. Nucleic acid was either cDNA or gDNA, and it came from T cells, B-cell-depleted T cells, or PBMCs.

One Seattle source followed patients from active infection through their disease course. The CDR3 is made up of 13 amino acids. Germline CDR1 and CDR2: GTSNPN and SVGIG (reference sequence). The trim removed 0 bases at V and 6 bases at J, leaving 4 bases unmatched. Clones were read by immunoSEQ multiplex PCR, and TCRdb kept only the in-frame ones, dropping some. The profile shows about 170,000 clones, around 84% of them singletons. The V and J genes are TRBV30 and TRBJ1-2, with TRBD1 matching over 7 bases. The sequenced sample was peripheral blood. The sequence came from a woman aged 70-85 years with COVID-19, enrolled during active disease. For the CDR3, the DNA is TGTGCCTGGAGTGTAAGGGGGCAGCATGGCTACACCTTC. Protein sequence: CAWSVRGQHGYTF.